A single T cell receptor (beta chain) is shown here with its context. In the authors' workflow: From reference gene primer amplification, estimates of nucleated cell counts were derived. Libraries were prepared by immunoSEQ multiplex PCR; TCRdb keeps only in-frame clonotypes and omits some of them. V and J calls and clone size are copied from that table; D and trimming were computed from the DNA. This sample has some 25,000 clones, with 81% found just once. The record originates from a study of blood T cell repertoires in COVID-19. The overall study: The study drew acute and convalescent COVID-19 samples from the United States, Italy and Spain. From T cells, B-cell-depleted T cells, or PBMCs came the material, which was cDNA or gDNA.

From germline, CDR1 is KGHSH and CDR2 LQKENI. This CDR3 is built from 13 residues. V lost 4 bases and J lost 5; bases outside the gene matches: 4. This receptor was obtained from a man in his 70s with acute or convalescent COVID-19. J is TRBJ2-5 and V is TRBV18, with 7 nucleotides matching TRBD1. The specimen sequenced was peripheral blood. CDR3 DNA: TGTGCCAGCTCACGTGACAGGGCGGAGACCCAGTACTTC. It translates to CASSRDRAETQYF. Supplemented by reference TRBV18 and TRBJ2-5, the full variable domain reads NAGVMQNPRHLVRRRGQEARLRCSPMKGHSHVYWYRQLPEEGLKFMVYLQKENIIDESGMPKERFSAEFPKEGPSILRIQQVVRGDSAAYFCASSRDRAETQYFGPGTRLLVL.